This TCR beta chain originates from a study of T cells in Graves' hyperthyroidism and ophthalmopathy. The study's findings and limits: Clonotypes that were expanded in thyroid above 0.001 mostly appeared in blood too.

The CDR3 loop spans 13 amino acids. Trimming took 4 bases from V and 5 from J, leaving 10 bases between them. The V gene's germline CDR1 is SGHRS and CDR2 YFSETQ. RNA transcripts provided the source from which TCR beta CDR3 regions were amplified. TCR CDR3 regions were first amplified by RT-PCR with HTBI primers. TCRdb itself ran the multiplex PCR reads through MiXCR, one entry per CDR3 protein. This table has about 560,000 distinct CDR3 sequences, 15% to 18% appearing once. Ten or more counts support this clonotype. Its antigen is as yet unknown. The study defined stable Graves' hyperthyroidism as no ophthalmopathy progression within 18 months. Patients having uncontrolled infection, another autoimmune disease, pregnancy or lactation were not included.

The receptor's source is a woman aged 25 to 39 with Graves' hyperthyroidism. V usage is TRBV5-1 and J usage is TRBJ1-5; D is unclear. What was sequenced was blood. CDR3 in amino acids: CASSAAGDQPQHF. The DNA for the CDR3 is TGCGCCAGCAGCGCCGCCGGCGATCAGCCCCAGCATTTT.